Listed here are 18 T cell receptor beta chains from one sample, sequenced in a study of T cell responses to AZD1222 COVID-19 vaccine. Sequencing was performed with immunoSEQ multiplex PCR; in TCRdb, only in-frame clones are kept and a portion is missing. The sample has around 130,000 clones, roughly 89% seen once. Sequences were derived from peripheral blood, sampled on day 0 of AZD1222 vaccination. Receptors were obtained from an adult in good health.

The chain recombines TRBV3-1 (or the pseudogene TRBV3-2) with TRBJ1-2, with D unclear. This CDR3 contains 14 residues. Trimming left V 2 bases short and J 6 bases short, with 13 bases between. Germline CDR1 and CDR2: LGHDT and YNNKEL (reference sequence). In nucleotides, the CDR3 is TGTGCCAGCAGCCAACGACTCTCCCCCAATGGCTACACCTTC. Protein: CASSQRLSPNGYTF.

This clone was picked up a small number of times. The CDR3 here is CASSPRQGIPPFSGNTIYF. DNA for the CDR3: TGTGCCAGCAGCCCGAGACAGGGGATTCCCCCGTTCTCTGGAAACACCATATATTTT. V usage is TRBV9 and J usage is TRBJ1-3, with 8 positions matching TRBD1. Germline CDR1 is SGDLS and CDR2 is YYNGEE. The CDR3 runs to 19 residues. Trimming cost V 4 bases and J 0 bases; bases outside gene matches: 15.

This clone was recorded a few times. J is TRBJ1-5 and V is TRBV27; D ambiguous. Per the germline V gene, CDR1 is MNHEY and CDR2 is SMNVEV (reference sequence). Trimming removed 0 bases at V and 5 bases at J, with 8 bases between. This CDR3 region has 14 residues. The CDR3 loop is CASSLSGFHQPQHF. The CDR3 region has the DNA TGTGCCAGCAGTTTATCAGGGTTCCATCAGCCCCAGCATTTT.

The chain combines TRBV9 with TRBJ1-4, with D possibly matching TRBD1 (5 bases). The CDR3 loop spans 15 amino acids. The V and J ends lost 0 bases and 7 bases respectively, with 13 bases between them. Germline loops: CDR1 SGDLS, CDR2 YYNGEE. CDR3 amino acids: CASSVAGRATEKLFF. In nucleotides, the CDR3 is TGTGCCAGCAGCGTAGCTGGCAGGGCGACTGAAAAACTGTTTTTT.

The chain has TRBV15 and TRBJ1-1, with D possibly being TRBD1 (6 bases). Trimming stripped 1 base from V and 4 bases from J, with 16 bases between. Germline V lookup: CDR1 LNHNV, CDR2 YYDKDF (reference sequence). CDR3 length: 16 residues. The CDR3 is CATSRAVGRGRTEAFF. CDR3 in DNA: TGTGCCACCAGCAGAGCCGTTGGCAGGGGTCGCACTGAAGCTTTCTTT.

This clone was counted once. The chain employs TRBV19 and TRBJ1-1; a possible D gene is TRBD1 (6 bases). Trimming stripped 6 bases from V and 4 bases from J, with 12 bases between. There are 13 residues in the CDR3. CDR1 is LNHDA, CDR2 SQIVND, per germline (reference sequence). CDR3 sequence reads: CASSEARGTEAFF. CDR3 sequence (DNA): TGTGCCAGTAGCGAGGCCAGGGGCACTGAAGCTTTCTTT.

This clone showed up just once. The J gene is TRBJ1-5, the V gene TRBV9; D unresolved. The germline V gene encodes CDR1 SGDLS and CDR2 YYNGEE. CDR3 size: 14 residues. Deletions cut 2 bases from V and 0 bases from J, with 6 bases between. The CDR3 region has the DNA TGTGCCAGCAGCGTGGGAGATAGCAATCAGCCCCAGCATTTT. Its translation: CASSVGDSNQPQHF. Full variable domain (rest looked up from reference TRBV9 and TRBJ1-5): DSGVTQTPKHLITATGQRVTLRCSPRSGDLSVYWYQQSLDQGLQFLIQYYNGEERAKGNILERFSAQQFPDLHSELNLSSLELGDSALYFCASSVGDSNQPQHFGDGTRLSIL.

The CDR3 sequence: CASSTTGLGDTEAFF. CDR3 sequence (DNA): TGTGCCAGCAGCACAACAGGGCTCGGGGACACTGAAGCTTTCTTT. V usage is TRBV7-3 and J usage is TRBJ1-1, with TRBD1 as a possible D gene (6 bases). CDR1 SGHTA and CDR2 FQGTGA come from the germline V gene. This CDR3 contains 15 residues. Trimming took off 5 bases at V and 3 bases at J, with 16 bases between the two ends. The full variable domain, its missing parts supplied by reference TRBV7-3 and TRBJ1-1, is GAGVSQTPSNKVTEKGKYVELRCDPISGHTALYWYRQSLGQGPEFLIYFQGTGAADDSGLPNDRFFAVRPEGSVSTLKIQRTERGDSAVYLCASSTTGLGDTEAFFGQGTRLTVV.

The chain is built from TRBV19 and TRBJ1-3; D not certain. The CDR3 has 14 residues. Germline V CDR1 and CDR2: LNHDA, SQIVND (reference sequence). With 8 bases removed from V and 0 bases from J, the gap between germline ends came to 11 bases. The CDR3 loop reads CASFDGSSGNTIYF. As DNA, the CDR3 is TGTGCCAGTTTCGATGGGAGCTCTGGAAACACCATATATTTT.

The CDR3 region is CASSFGAGGTGNYGYTF. The CDR3, as DNA: TGTGCCAGCAGCTTTGGGGCAGGGGGGACAGGGAACTATGGCTACACCTTC. The V gene is TRBV7-8, the J gene TRBJ1-2; 9 nucleotides align to TRBD1. CDR3 size: 17 residues. Per germline, CDR1 SGHVS and CDR2 FQNEAQ. V shed 3 bases and J 2 bases; nucleotides not matched to a gene: 10.

This chain joins TRBV5-1 and TRBJ2-1; 8 bases agree with TRBD2. After removal of 2 bases from V and 3 bases from J, the junction contained 4 bases not matched to a gene. Germline lookup yields CDR1 SGHRS and CDR2 YFSETQ. The length of the CDR3 is 15 residues. The CDR3 DNA sequence: TGCGCCAGCAGCTTCGTAGCGGGAAGCTACAATGAGCAGTTCTTC. Its translation is CASSFVAGSYNEQFF.

This chain uses TRBV28 with TRBJ1-4, with a possible D match to TRBD1 (6 bases). This CDR3 is built from 15 residues. Germline values: CDR1 MDHEN, CDR2 SYDVKM. Trimming pared 6 bases from V and 0 bases from J, leaving 11 bases between. The CDR3 nucleotides read TGTGCCAGCAGCCGCCCAGGGGCAACTAATGAAAAACTGTTTTTT. Its protein is CASSRPGATNEKLFF.

The chain couples TRBV5-1 to TRBJ2-7, with D unclear. In germline, CDR1 is SGHRS, CDR2 YFSETQ. Trimming took 7 bases from V and 5 from J, leaving 13 bases between them. This CDR3 has 12 residues. The CDR3 sequence is CASVSDRHEQYF. CDR3 nucleotides: TGCGCCAGCGTCTCCGACCGCCACGAGCAGTACTTC.

The chain combines TRBV12-3 or TRBV12-4 with TRBJ2-2; D ambiguous. The CDR3 is 13 residues long. Deletions cut 0 bases from V and 4 bases from J, with 3 bases between. CDR3 in DNA: TGTGCCAGCAGTTTAGCGGGCACCGGGGAGCTGTTTTTT. Amino acids: CASSLAGTGELFF.

This chain joins TRBV5-6 and TRBJ2-1, with D perhaps TRBD1 or TRBD2 (5 bases each). The germline V gene encodes CDR1 SGHDT and CDR2 YYEEEE. V shed 3 bases and J shed 4 bases, with 17 bases lying between them. The CDR3 consists of 16 residues. The CDR3 protein is CASSSFLAGTYNEQFF. CDR3 coding DNA: TGTGCCAGCAGCTCGTTCTTGGCAGGGACGTACAATGAGCAGTTCTTC.

The V and J genes are TRBV3-1 (or the pseudogene TRBV3-2) and TRBJ2-7, with 10 bases aligning to TRBD1. Germline V gene sequence: CDR1 LGHDT, CDR2 YNNKEL (reference sequence). The CDR3 consists of 14 residues. With V trimmed by 4 bases and J by 6 bases, 6 bases remained unmatched. The CDR3 DNA reads as TGTGCCAGCAGCCCCCGGACAGGGGGAGGCGAGCAGTACTTC. It is translated as CASSPRTGGGEQYF.

This chain uses TRBV18 with TRBJ1-2; D is unclear. V gave up 6 bases and J gave up 1 base, with 12 bases separating them. Per germline, CDR1 KGHSH and CDR2 LQKENI. CDR3 length equals 14 residues. CDR3: CASSSAGVNYGYTF. In nucleotides, the CDR3 is TGTGCCAGCTCTTCCGCCGGGGTTAACTATGGCTACACCTTC.

The J gene is TRBJ1-2, the V gene TRBV12-5; tentative D call: TRBD1 (5 bases). The V end was cut by 1 base, the J end by 4 bases, with 19 bases between. Germline V CDR1 and CDR2: LGHNT, FRNRAP. This CDR3 contains 17 residues. The CDR3 spells CASGLDQWTTQLYGYTF. The DNA of the CDR3 is TGTGCTAGTGGTTTGGACCAATGGACAACACAACTCTATGGCTACACCTTC.